This passage covers 2 T cell receptor beta chains from one sample sequenced in a study of T cell repertoires in cytomegalovirus infection. MiXCR was run by TCRdb on the reads, yielding one entry per CDR3 protein. The sample consists of about 500,000 distinct CDR3 sequences, roughly a third of them appearing once. These receptors have no identified antigens. Sequenced material: cultured PBMCs, taken from culture after CMV antigen stimulation. The receptors shown here come from a human donor in good health (CMV status not recorded). Some clones in this sample may be carry-over from other donors' samples.

The chain employs TRBV12-3 or TRBV12-4 and TRBJ1-1; no clear D gene. The CDR3 has 13 residues. Trimming took 6 bases from V and 3 from J, leaving 11 bases between them. CDR3 DNA sequence: TGTGCCAGCAGCCCCGAATGGTACACTGAAGCTTTCTTT. This translates into CASSPEWYTEAFF.

The J gene is TRBJ2-1, the V gene TRBV5-3; maybe TRBD2 (5 bases). TRBV5-3 is an ORF for which the function is uncertain. Trimming shortened V by 3 bases and J by 5 bases, and 9 bases separated the two germline ends. The length of the CDR3 is 13 residues. CDR3 in DNA: TGTGCCAGAAGCTCCCGAGCGGACAATGAGCAGTTCTTC. Its protein is CARSSRADNEQFF.